This TCR beta chain emerged from a study of T cells after yellow fever vaccination. Overall study findings and caveats: Once the booster was given, most primary-vaccination clones reappeared, at approximately 97% for CD4 and approximately 88% for CD8.

Comments on this clonotype: Its target is unknown.

Universal primer sites and UMIs were introduced during 5'RACE template-switching synthesis of TCR cDNA. From the 5' RACE reads, TCRdb called clonotypes with MiXCR, one entry per CDR3 protein. The data show hundreds of thousands of distinct CDR3 sequences, with over 4% seen just once and 20% to 25% held by the top ten. V trimming: 5 bases; J trimming: 4 bases; junction bases outside the gene matches: 15. CDR3 length: 18 residues. Per germline, CDR1 MDHEN and CDR2 SYDVKM. The starting material was PBMCs, obtained 5 days after the yellow fever booster vaccination. The clonotype comes from a man between 18 and 29 years old who received the YFV17D yellow fever vaccine. V and J are TRBV28 and TRBJ2-3; 10 bases map to TRBD2. The CDR3 sequence: CASSQLAGGPPEPDTQYF. In DNA form, the CDR3 reads TGTGCCAGCAGTCAGTTAGCGGGGGGCCCTCCTGAGCCAGATACGCAGTATTTT.